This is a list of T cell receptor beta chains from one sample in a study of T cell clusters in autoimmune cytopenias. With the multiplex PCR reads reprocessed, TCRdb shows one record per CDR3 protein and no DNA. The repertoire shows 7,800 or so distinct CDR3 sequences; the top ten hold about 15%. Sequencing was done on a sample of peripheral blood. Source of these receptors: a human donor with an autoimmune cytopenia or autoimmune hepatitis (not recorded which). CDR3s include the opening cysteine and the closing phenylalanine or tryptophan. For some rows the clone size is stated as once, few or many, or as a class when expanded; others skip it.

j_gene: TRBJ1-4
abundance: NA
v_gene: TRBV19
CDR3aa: CASSPREEKLFF

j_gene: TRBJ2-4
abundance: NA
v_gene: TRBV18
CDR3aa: CASSPRENEQYF

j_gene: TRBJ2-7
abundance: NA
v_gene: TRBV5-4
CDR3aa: CASSLEPTVNNIHEQYF

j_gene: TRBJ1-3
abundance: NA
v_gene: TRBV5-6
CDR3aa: CASSHRNRQGISGNTIYF

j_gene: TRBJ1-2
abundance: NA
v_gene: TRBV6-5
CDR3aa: CASQDRRRYGYTF

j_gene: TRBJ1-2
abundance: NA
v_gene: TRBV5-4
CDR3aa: CASSPEQGVYGYTF

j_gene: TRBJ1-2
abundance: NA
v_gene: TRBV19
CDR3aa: CASRDRVQFYGYTF

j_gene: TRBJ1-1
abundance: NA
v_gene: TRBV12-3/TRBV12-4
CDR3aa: CASSLSVGNTEAFF

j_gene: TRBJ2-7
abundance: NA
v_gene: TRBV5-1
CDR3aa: CASSLSSSYEQYF

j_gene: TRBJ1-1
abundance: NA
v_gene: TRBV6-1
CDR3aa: CASSTPGQGAWDKNTEAFF

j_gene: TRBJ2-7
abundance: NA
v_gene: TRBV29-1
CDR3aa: CSSRLAAYEQYF

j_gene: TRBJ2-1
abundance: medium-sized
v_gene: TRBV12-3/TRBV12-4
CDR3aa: CASSLGLLRPLSYNEQFF

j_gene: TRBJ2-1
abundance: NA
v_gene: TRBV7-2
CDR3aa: CASSPEQGFGNEQFF

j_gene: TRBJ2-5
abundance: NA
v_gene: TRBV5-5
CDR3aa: CASRPHGQPQETQYF

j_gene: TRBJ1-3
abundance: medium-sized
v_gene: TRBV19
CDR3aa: CASSTTGRLDSGNTIYF

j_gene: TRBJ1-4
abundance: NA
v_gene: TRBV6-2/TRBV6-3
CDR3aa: CASTWTARGEKLFF

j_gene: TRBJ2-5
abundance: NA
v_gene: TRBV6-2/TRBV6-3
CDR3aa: CASSTRGLVETQYF

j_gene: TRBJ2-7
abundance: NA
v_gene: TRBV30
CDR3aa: CACRVPRNEQYF

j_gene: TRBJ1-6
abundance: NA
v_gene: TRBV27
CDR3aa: CASSFLISGSYNSPLHF

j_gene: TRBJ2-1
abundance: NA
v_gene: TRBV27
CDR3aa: CASSSGTSTVTEQFF

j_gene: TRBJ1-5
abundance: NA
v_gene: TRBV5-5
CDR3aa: CASSTEDTQPQHF

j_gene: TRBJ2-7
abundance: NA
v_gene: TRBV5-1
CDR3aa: CASSRQEGYEQYF

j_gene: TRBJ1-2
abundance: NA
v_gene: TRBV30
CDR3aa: CAWSPDRAGYTF

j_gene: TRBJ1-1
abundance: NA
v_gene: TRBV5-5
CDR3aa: CASSPEGAPNTEAFF

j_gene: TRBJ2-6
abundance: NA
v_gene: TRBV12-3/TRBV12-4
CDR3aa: CASSLLSGANVLTF

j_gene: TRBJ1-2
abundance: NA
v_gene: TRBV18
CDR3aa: CASSRPGSGYGYTF

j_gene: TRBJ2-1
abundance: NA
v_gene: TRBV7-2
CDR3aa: CASSLQPGSGGNEQFF

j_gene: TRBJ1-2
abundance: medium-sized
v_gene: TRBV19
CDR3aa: CASSIVGNNYGYTF